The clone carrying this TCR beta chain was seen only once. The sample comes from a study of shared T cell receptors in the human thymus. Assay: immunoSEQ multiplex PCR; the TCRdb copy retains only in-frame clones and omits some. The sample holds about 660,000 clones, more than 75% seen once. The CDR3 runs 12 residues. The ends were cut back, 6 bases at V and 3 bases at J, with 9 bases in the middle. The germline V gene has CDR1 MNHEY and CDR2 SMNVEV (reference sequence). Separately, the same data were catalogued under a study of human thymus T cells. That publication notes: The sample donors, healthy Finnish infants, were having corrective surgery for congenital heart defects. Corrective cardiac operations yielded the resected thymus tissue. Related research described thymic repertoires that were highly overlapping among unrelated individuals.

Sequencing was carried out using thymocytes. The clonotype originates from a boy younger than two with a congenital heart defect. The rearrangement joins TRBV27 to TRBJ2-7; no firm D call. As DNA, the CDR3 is TGTGCCAGCAGCAGTCGACTCTACGAGCAGTACTTC. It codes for CASSSRLYEQYF.